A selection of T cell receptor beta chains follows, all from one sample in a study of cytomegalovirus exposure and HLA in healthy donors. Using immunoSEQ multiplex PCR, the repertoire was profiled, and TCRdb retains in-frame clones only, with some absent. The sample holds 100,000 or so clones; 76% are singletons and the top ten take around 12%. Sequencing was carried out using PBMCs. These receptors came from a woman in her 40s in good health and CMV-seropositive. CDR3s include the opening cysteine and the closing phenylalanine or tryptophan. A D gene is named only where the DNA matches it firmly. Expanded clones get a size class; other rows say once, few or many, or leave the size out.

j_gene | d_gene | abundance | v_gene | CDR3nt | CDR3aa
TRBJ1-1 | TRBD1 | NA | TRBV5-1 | TGCGCCAGCAGCTTGGAGGGGGCGTTTGGTGGCACTGAAGCTTTCTTT | CASSLEGAFGGTEAFF
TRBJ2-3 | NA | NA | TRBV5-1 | TGCGCCAGCAGCTTGGGTATCGGGATAACAGATACGCAGTATTTT | CASSLGIGITDTQYF
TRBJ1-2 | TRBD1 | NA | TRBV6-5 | TGTGCCAGCAGTCTTGGACAGGGGCCTAACTATGGCTACACCTTC | CASSLGQGPNYGYTF
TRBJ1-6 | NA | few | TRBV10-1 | TGCGCCAGAAGGGGCAGCAGGGTGGATTCACCCCTCCACTTT | CARRGSRVDSPLHF
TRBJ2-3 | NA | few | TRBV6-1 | TGTGCCAGCAGGGGCGGGGATTGGACAGATACGCAGTATTTT | CASRGGDWTDTQYF
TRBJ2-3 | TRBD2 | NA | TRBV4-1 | TGCGCCAGCAGCCCCGGGACTAGCGGGGGGGCCTTAGATACGCAGTATTTT | CASSPGTSGGALDTQYF
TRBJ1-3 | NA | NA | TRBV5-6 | TGTGCCAGCAGCCAGGCCGGTGGAAACACCATATATTTT | CASSQAGGNTIYF
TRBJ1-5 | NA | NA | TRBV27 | TGTGCCAGCAGGGACAGCTATAGCAATCAGCCCCAGCATTTT | CASRDSYSNQPQHF
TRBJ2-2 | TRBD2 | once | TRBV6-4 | TGTGCCAGCAGCGGACAAGCGGGGCAGTCCGGGGAGCTGTTTTTT | CASSGQAGQSGELFF
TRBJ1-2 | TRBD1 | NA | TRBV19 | TGTGCCAGTAGTTCAGGACAGGGGCGGTATGGCTACACCTTC | CASSSGQGRYGYTF
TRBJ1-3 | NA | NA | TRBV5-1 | TGCGCCAGCAGCCCGGGATATGGAAACACCATATATTTT | CASSPGYGNTIYF
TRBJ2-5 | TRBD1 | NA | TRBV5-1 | TGCGCCAGCAGCCGGACAGGGGAAGGAGAGACCCAGTACTTC | CASSRTGEGETQYF
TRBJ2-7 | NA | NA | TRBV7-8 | TGTGCCAGCAGCTTAGGAGGGGGACCATACGAGCAGTACTTC | CASSLGGGPYEQYF
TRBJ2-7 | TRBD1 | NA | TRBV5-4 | TGTGCCAGCAGCTTATCCGGGACAGGGAACTACGAGCAGTACTTC | CASSLSGTGNYEQYF
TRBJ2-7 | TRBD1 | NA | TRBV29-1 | TGCAGCGCTTACGGACAGGCCCCCTACGAGCAGTACTTC | CSAYGQAPYEQYF
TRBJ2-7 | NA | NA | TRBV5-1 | TGCGCCAGCGGGGGGACAGCGAGCTCCTACGAGCAGTACTTC | CASGGTASSYEQYF
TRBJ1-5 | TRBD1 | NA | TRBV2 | TGTGCCAGCAGTGAATATCCGGACAGGGCCGTCTATAGCAATCAGCCCCAGCATTTC | CASSEYPDRAVYSNQPQHF
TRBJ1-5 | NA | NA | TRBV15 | TGTGCCACCAGCAGAGAGAGGGCGGCAAATAGCAATCAGCCCCAGCATTTT | CATSRERAANSNQPQHF
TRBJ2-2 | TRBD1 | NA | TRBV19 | TGTGCCAGCCGGACAGGGAAGGTCATAAACACCGGGGAGCTGTTTTTT | CASRTGKVINTGELFF
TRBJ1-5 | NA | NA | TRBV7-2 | TGTGCCAGCAACGGGGATCAGCCCCAGCATTTT | CASNGDQPQHF
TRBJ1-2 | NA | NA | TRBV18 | TGTGCCAGCTCACCGGAGGGTAACTATGGCTACACCTTC | CASSPEGNYGYTF
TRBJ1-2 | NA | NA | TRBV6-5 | TGTGCCGCTGGGGGGGTCCTCTACACCTTC | CAAGGVLYTF
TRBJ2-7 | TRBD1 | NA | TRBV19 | TGTGCCAGTAGTATAGAAGGGGGCCCCTACGAGCAGTACTTC | CASSIEGGPYEQYF
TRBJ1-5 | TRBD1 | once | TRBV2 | TGTGCCAGCAGACAGGGGAGTAGTTTTCAGCCCCAGCATTTT | CASRQGSSFQPQHF
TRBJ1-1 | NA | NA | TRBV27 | TGTGCCAGCAGTTTACGGGTGGATGGAACTGAAGCTTTCTTT | CASSLRVDGTEAFF
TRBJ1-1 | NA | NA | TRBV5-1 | TGCGCCAGCAGCCCTGGGAGACCGGCGACTGAAGCTTTCTTT | CASSPGRPATEAFF
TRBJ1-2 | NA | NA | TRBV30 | TGTGCCTGGAGTGTTGGAGGGGCCTATGGCTACACCTTC | CAWSVGGAYGYTF
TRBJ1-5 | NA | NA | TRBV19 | TGTGCCAGTAGTAACGGACAAAACTATCAGCCCCAGCATTTT | CASSNGQNYQPQHF
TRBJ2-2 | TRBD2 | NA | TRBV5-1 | TGCGCCAGCAGCCCCACTGGGGGGGCCGGGGAGCTGTTTTTT | CASSPTGGAGELFF